The clone carrying this TCR beta chain was seen a few times. Its antigen is currently unknown. These data originate in a study of shared clonotypes between healthy human individuals. General study points: Relative to memory subsets, naive subsets generally showed larger estimated richness. Of the naive CD4 clonotypes, about 5% were shared across a handful of donors. Clonotype sharing among the donors was expected to vary with sequencing depth.

Per the germline V gene, CDR1 is SGHDT and CDR2 is YYEEEE. The CDR3 sequence is 14 residues long. J lost 3 bases, V lost 5 bases, and 6 bases had no gene match. The protocol was immunoSEQ multiplex PCR, while the TCRdb copy is restricted to in-frame clones and leaves out a portion. The sample has 2 million to 2.5 million clones, around 95% seen once; the top ten hold around 0.13%. The sample was naive CD4+ T cells sorted from blood. Subset meaning: CD45RA+ positively selected. This sequence joins TRBV5-6 and TRBJ2-5; TRBD2 aligns across 8 bases. The sequence was obtained from a man between 18 and 35 years old in good health. CDR3 coding DNA: TGTGCCAGCAGGCCCCTCGGGGGGGAAGAGACCCAGTACTTC. Translated: CASRPLGGEETQYF.